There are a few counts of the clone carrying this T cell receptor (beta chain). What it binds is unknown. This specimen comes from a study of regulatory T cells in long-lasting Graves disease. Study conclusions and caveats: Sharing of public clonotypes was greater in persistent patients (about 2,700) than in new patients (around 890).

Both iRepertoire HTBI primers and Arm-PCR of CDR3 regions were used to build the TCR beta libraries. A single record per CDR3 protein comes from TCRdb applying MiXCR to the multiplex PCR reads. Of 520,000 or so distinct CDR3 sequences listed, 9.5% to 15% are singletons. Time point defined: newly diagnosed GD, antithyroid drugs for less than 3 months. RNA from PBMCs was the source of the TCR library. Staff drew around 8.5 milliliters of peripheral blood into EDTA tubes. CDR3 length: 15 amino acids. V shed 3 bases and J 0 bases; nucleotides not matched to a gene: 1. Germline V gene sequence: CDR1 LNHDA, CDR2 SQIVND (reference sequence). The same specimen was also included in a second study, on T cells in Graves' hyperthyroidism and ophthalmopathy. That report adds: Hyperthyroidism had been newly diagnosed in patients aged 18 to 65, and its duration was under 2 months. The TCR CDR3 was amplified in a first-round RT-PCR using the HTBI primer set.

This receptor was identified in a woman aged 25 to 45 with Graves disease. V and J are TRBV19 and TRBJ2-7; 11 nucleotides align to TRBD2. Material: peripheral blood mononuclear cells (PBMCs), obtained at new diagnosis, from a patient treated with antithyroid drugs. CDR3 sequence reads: CASSMTSGISYEQYF. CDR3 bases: TGTGCCAGTAGTATGACTAGCGGGATCTCCTACGAGCAGTACTTC.